This T cell receptor beta chain emerged from a study of tumor-infiltrating lymphocytes in primary liver carcinoma. Whole-study findings and limits: With p = 0.039, the top-250-clone fraction in tumors significantly exceeded that in blood.

About this clonotype itself: Its cognate antigen is unknown. No conserved phenylalanine or tryptophan ends this CDR3, so it is likely a read error.

Extraction of RNA together with DNA used roughly 19-32 mg of unsorted bulk tissue. The germline CDR1 and CDR2 sequences are MNHEY and SVGAGI. CDR3 length: 14 residues. From 500 ng of total RNA, TCR beta-specific cDNA was reverse-transcribed using a constant-region primer. What produced the TCR beta libraries was three nested multiplex PCR rounds using slightly modified ARM-PCR. A C-beta reverse primer was combined with TRBV1-TRBV30 forward primers in the first two PCR rounds, and each round had ten to eleven cycles. From the multiplex PCR reads, TCRdb called clonotypes with MiXCR, one entry per CDR3 protein. The table has tens of thousands of distinct CDR3 sequences, around 82% seen once.

The sequencing sample was made of liver tumor tissue from sampling region 5. Subset described: tumor region T5, tumor centre. The clonotype was recovered from a man aged 40-55 years with primary liver carcinoma and hepatitis B virus infection. The chain carries TRBV6-5 and TRBJ2-3, with D uncertain. CDR3 DNA sequence: TGTGATTGGAGACGGCCGCACTTTGGAGATACGCAGTATGTT. Translated: CDWRRPHFGDTQYV.